The rows below give T cell receptor beta chains drawn from one sample of a study of blood T cell repertoires in COVID-19. Only in-frame clones appear in the TCRdb table, and some are missing; sequencing was by immunoSEQ multiplex PCR. Found here are about 54,000 clones, around nine tenths of them singletons; the top ten hold 7.5% to 9.5%. The source material was peripheral blood. These receptors were collected from a woman aged 40-49 years with active COVID-19. Both conserved end residues are part of each CDR3.

v_gene	j_gene	CDR3aa
TRBV3-1/TRBV3-2	TRBJ2-2	CASSLGTGTNTGELFF
TRBV5-4	TRBJ2-3	CASSWGLARSTDTQYF
TRBV5-4	TRBJ1-2	CASSTTGDGFYGYTF
TRBV2	TRBJ1-2	CASTVFYGYTF
TRBV11-3	TRBJ2-5	CASSFDPGQGGETQYF
TRBV2	TRBJ2-7	CASSWDRGGYEQYF
TRBV29-1	TRBJ1-1	CSADRNVGDTEAFF
TRBV5-4	TRBJ2-7	CASSLGHLHAYEQYF
TRBV7-9	TRBJ2-1	CASSPGTGWDEQFF
TRBV11-3	TRBJ1-2	CASSPDRGSYGYTF
TRBV11-2	TRBJ1-1	CASSTPQGNTEAFF
TRBV12-5	TRBJ1-5	CASGSSGLTQHF
TRBV5-1	TRBJ2-3	CASSLGGTSTDTQYF
TRBV4-1	TRBJ1-5	CASSQDRGGQPQHF
TRBV29-1	TRBJ2-2	CSAGHPTGELFF
TRBV7-9	TRBJ1-2	CASSLISSSRGYTF
TRBV9	TRBJ2-5	CASSKEGLAGVQETQYF
TRBV5-1	TRBJ2-5	CASSLVQETQYF
TRBV6-6	TRBJ1-4	CASSRTENEKLFF
TRBV7-9	TRBJ2-7	CASSPARVYEQYF
TRBV4-3	TRBJ2-1	CASSQDSPQGRDEQFF
TRBV27	TRBJ2-1	CASSPGQPIYNEQFF
TRBV28	TRBJ2-1	CASSLSMAYEQFF
TRBV18	TRBJ2-7	CASSTSGGAAEQYF
TRBV6-6	TRBJ2-1	CASTRDSSYNEQFF
TRBV5-6	TRBJ1-1	CASTLTENTEAFF
TRBV7-9	TRBJ1-1	CASSFQSGTEAFF
TRBV7-9	TRBJ2-7	CASSSLSYEQYF
TRBV6-4	TRBJ1-5	CASSEQLHQPQHF
TRBV7-9	TRBJ1-2	CASSSSLVQGAYGYTF
TRBV5-1	TRBJ2-7	CASRPTGVLAYEQYF
TRBV5-1	TRBJ2-3	CASSPSGGITTDTQYF
TRBV7-8	TRBJ2-2	CASSPVTSTAGELFF
TRBV7-2	TRBJ1-2	CASSSRGLANYGYTF
TRBV2	TRBJ1-1	CASSDDRVVAFF
TRBV15	TRBJ2-2	CATEDRGFTGELFF
TRBV7-2	TRBJ2-7	CASSLASSGLYEQYF
TRBV12-3/TRBV12-4	TRBJ1-3	CASSLIAGNTIYF
TRBV2	TRBJ2-3	CASSGLGAGDTQYF
TRBV2	TRBJ2-7	CASCRIPPYAGSSYEQYF
TRBV11-2	TRBJ2-7	CASSSKTGTVYEQYF
TRBV18	TRBJ2-6	CASSLLQTGAANVLTF
TRBV5-5	TRBJ2-5	CASSFDRGVETQYF
TRBV7-9	TRBJ2-3	CASSRVAAGDTQYF
TRBV7-3	TRBJ2-5	CASSVTGAETQYF
TRBV7-9	TRBJ2-2	CASSLGQNTGELFF
TRBV11-3	TRBJ1-1	CASSLRLVGRTEAFF
TRBV5-1	TRBJ1-2	CASSYSGPLNYGYTF